This T cell receptor beta chain was documented in a study of T cell responses to AZD1222 COVID-19 vaccine. The ends were cut back, 6 bases at V and 5 bases at J, with 14 bases in the middle. The CDR3 is 13 amino acids. In germline, CDR1 is MDHEN, CDR2 SYDVKM. Study-wide results and caveats: Close to half of all spike-specific TCRs reportedly target regions of the variants that are unmutated.

Notes on this clone: Antigen: not known.

Clones were sequenced by immunoSEQ multiplex PCR, and TCRdb holds only the in-frame ones, with some missing. The repertoire holds about 180,000 clones, with about 93% as singletons. This sequence originates from an adult who received the MenACWY meningococcal vaccine as a control. The specimen was peripheral blood, collected 28 days after the second dose of the MenACWY control vaccine. This rearrangement joins TRBV28 to TRBJ2-7; perhaps D is TRBD1 or TRBD2 (5 bases each). The CDR3 nucleotides are TGTGCCAGCAGGGAGAGGGGACGGAACGAGCAGTACTTC. It specifies CASRERGRNEQYF.